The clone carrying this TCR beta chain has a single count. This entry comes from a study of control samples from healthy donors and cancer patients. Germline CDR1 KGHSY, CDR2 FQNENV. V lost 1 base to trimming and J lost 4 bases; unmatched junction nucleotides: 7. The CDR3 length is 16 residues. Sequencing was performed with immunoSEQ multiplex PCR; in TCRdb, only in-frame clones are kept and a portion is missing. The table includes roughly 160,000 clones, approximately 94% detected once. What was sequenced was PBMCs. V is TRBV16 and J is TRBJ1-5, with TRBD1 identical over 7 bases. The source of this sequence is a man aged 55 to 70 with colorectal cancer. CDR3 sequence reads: CASSQLSRGENQPQHF. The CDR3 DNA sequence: TGTGCCAGCAGCCAATTGAGCAGGGGGGAAAATCAGCCCCAGCATTTT. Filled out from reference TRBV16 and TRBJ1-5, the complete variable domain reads GEEVAQTPKHLVRGEGQKAKLYCAPIKGHSYVFWYQQVLKNEFKFLISFQNENVFDETGMPKERFSAKCLPNSPCSLEIQATKLEDSAVYFCASSQLSRGENQPQHFGDGTRLSIL.